Presented here are 12 T cell receptor beta chains from one specimen sequenced in a study of CD8 T cells in ankylosing spondylitis. In TCRdb, the 5' RACE reads were re-called with MiXCR into one record per CDR3 protein. The sample lists fewer than 250,000 distinct CDR3 sequences, about 26% seen once, with roughly 6.7% in the top ten. Sequencing input: blood, either unsorted or a sorted T cell fraction (not recorded which). The receptors shown here come from a male donor with ankylosing spondylitis or in good health (not recorded which).

The gene calls are TRBV5-1 and TRBJ2-3; 15 bases align to TRBD2. Germline CDR1 and CDR2: SGHRS and YFSETQ. J gave up 0 bases and V 4 bases, and 6 bases lay outside the gene matches. The CDR3 spans 18 residues. The chain's CDR3 is CASSRGLAGGPSTDTQYF. The DNA for the CDR3 is TGCGCCAGCAGCAGGGGACTAGCGGGAGGACCTAGCACAGATACGCAGTATTTT.

There are a few counts of this clonotype. This sequence joins TRBV20-1 and TRBJ2-2, with D perhaps matching TRBD1 or TRBD2 (5 bases each). With 2 bases removed from V and 4 bases from J, the gap between germline ends came to 11 bases. In germline, CDR1 is DFQATT, CDR2 SNEGSKA (reference sequence). This CDR3 has 14 amino acids. As DNA, the CDR3 is TGCAGTGCTAGAAAGACAGAGGGCACCGGGGAGCTGTTTTTT. It yields the protein CSARKTEGTGELFF.

The genes are TRBV5-1 and TRBJ2-7; 10 nucleotides align to TRBD2. Germline V gene lookup returns CDR1 SGHRS and CDR2 YFSETQ. CDR3 length: 15 amino acids. The junction had 7 bases not matched to a gene; V was cut back by 4 bases and J by 3 bases. CDR3 residues: CASSASAGGGYEQYF. The CDR3 region has the DNA TGCGCCAGCAGCGCCTCAGCGGGAGGGGGCTACGAGCAGTACTTC.

This sequence joins TRBV7-2 and TRBJ2-2, with TRBD2 matching 11 bases. The CDR3 has 17 amino acids. Germline assignment: CDR1 SGHTA and CDR2 FQGNSA. Losses at the gene ends were 5 bases for V and 3 bases for J; bases not matched to a gene: 8. Written as DNA, the CDR3 is TGTGCCAGCAGCACCACTAGCGGGAGTGGGTACACCGGGGAGCTGTTTTTT. Translated: CASSTTSGSGYTGELFF.

CDR3 nucleotide sequence: TGTGCCAGCAGGGGGCGTGTCTCCGACTATGGCTACACCTTC. It codes for CASRGRVSDYGYTF. V usage is TRBV12-3 or TRBV12-4 and J usage is TRBJ1-2; tentatively, D is TRBD1 (5 bases). The CDR3 has 14 residues. Trimming removed 6 bases from V and 3 bases from J, with 14 bases in between.

This clonotype showed up just a few times. The rearrangement joins TRBV20-1 to TRBJ2-7; TRBD2 agrees at 7 bases. With V trimmed by 5 bases and J by 5 bases, 3 bases remained unmatched. The CDR3 is 11 amino acids. The germline CDR1 and CDR2 sequences are DFQATT and SNEGSKA (reference sequence). The CDR3 coding sequence is TGCAGTGCTGGGGAGGGCCACGAGCAGTACTTC. It yields the protein CSAGEGHEQYF.

In its sample, this clonotype was seen many times. The chain carries TRBV4-1 and TRBJ2-1; 10 nucleotides match TRBD1. Losses at the gene ends were 6 bases for V and 8 bases for J; bases not matched to a gene: 7. Germline CDR1 is MGHRA and CDR2 is YSYEKL. This CDR3 is 14 amino acids long. CDR3 DNA sequence: TGCGCCAGCAGTCCGGGACAGGGGAGTGATGAGCAGTTCTTC. Amino acid sequence: CASSPGQGSDEQFF.

This clonotype was counted many times. The chain is built from TRBV12-3 or TRBV12-4 and TRBJ2-1, with no clear D. Trimming removed 3 bases at V and 5 bases at J, with 11 bases between. The CDR3 contains 14 residues. The CDR3 loop reads CASSFSGRNNEQFF. The DNA for the CDR3 is TGTGCCAGCAGTTTTTCCGGCAGGAACAATGAGCAGTTCTTC.

This clonotype was counted between two and nine times. This sequence joins TRBV12-3 or TRBV12-4 and TRBJ2-7; TRBD1 is a possible D gene (6 bases). This CDR3 has 13 residues. Trimming removed 4 bases at V and 5 bases at J, with 12 bases between. The chain's CDR3 is CASSWKQGDEQYF. In nucleotides, the CDR3 is TGTGCCAGCAGTTGGAAACAGGGTGACGAGCAGTACTTC.

The rearrangement uses TRBV29-1 and TRBJ1-4; D gene unclear. The germline CDR1 and CDR2 sequences are SQVTM and ANQGSEA. Trimming cost V 0 bases and J 8 bases, with 7 bases left between them. This CDR3 is built from 12 residues. For the CDR3, the DNA is TGCAGCGTTGAAGATGAAGGGGAAAAACTGTTTTTT. It encodes CSVEDEGEKLFF.

This clonotype was counted only a few times. The chain is built from TRBV20-1 and TRBJ1-5; perhaps TRBD1 as D (5 bases). The germline V gene encodes CDR1 DFQATT and CDR2 SNEGSKA (reference sequence). The CDR3 runs 13 residues. V was pared by 1 base and J by 3 bases, with 7 bases between. The CDR3 region has the DNA TGCAGTGCTAGAGCAGGGAACAATCAGCCCCAGCATTTT. Protein product: CSARAGNNQPQHF.

This clonotype was detected ten times or more. The V call is TRBV12-3 or TRBV12-4, the J call TRBJ2-1; D not certain. The CDR3 loop spans 12 amino acids. Deletions cut 1 base from V and 6 bases from J, with 4 bases between. The CDR3 bases are TGTGCCAGCAGTTTAGGGAGCAATGAGCAGTTCTTC. This sequence encodes CASSLGSNEQFF.